A single sample gave rise to the 31 T cell receptor beta chains below, sequenced in a study of T-cell memory formation after mild COVID-19. TCRdb reanalysed the 5' RACE reads using MiXCR and keeps one entry per CDR3 protein. The sample has approximately 480,000 distinct CDR3 sequences, 15% to 20% seen once. The sequencing sample was made of PBMCs or a T cell subset sorted from them (not recorded which). These TCRs come from an adult woman who had mild COVID-19 (a few samples of this study predate the infection). Cell type and time point are not known.

This clonotype has only a few counts. The CDR3 protein is CASSSSTGLAGRGNEQFF. CDR3 bases: TGTGCCAGCAGTTCTTCCACTGGACTAGCGGGAAGAGGCAATGAGCAGTTCTTC. The chain is built from TRBV27 and TRBJ2-1; 12 bases align to TRBD2. The J segment lost 6 bases and the V segment lost 4 bases, leaving 13 bases of the junction unmatched. The CDR3 has 18 residues. Germline lookup yields CDR1 MNHEY and CDR2 SMNVEV (reference sequence).

This clonotype was observed a few times. The chain couples TRBV5-4 to TRBJ2-7, with D uncertain. The V gene's germline CDR1 is SGHNT and CDR2 YYREEE (reference sequence). With 2 bases removed from V and 5 bases from J, the gap between germline ends came to 11 bases. This CDR3 is 13 amino acids long. CDR3 residues: CASSFWESNEQYF. Here the CDR3 DNA reads TGTGCCAGCAGCTTTTGGGAATCGAACGAGCAGTACTTC.

This rearrangement joins TRBV20-1 to TRBJ2-5; the D is unclear. The V gene's germline CDR1 is DFQATT and CDR2 SNEGSKA (reference sequence). V lost 1 base, J lost 5 bases, and 17 bases lay in between. The CDR3 runs to 15 residues. Here the CDR3 reads CSARALTGQWETQYF. The CDR3 DNA sequence: TGCAGTGCTAGAGCCCTGACGGGCCAGTGGGAGACCCAGTACTTC.

In DNA, the CDR3 is TGTGCCAGCAGTTTATACAGGGGGCCGGAAACTGAAGCTTTCTTT. Its protein is CASSLYRGPETEAFF. The chain carries TRBV27 and TRBJ1-1; 9 nucleotides agree with TRBD1. Germline CDR1 and CDR2: MNHEY and SMNVEV (reference sequence). V was pared by 1 base and J by 5 bases, with 5 bases of the junction left unmatched. The CDR3 runs 15 residues.

The chain joins TRBV7-8 to TRBJ1-1; the match to TRBD1 covers 7 bases. The V segment lost 6 bases and the J segment 11 bases; nucleotides outside the gene matches: 15. CDR1 and CDR2 (germline): SGHVS, FQNEAQ. This CDR3 spans 14 amino acids. CDR3 nucleotides: TGTGCCAGCAGTACCGGGACAGTTTTTTGGGAGGCTTTCTTT. Protein product: CASSTGTVFWEAFF.

This sequence joins TRBV2 and TRBJ1-6, with 11 positions matching TRBD1. The CDR3 sequence is 14 residues long. The germline V gene has CDR1 SNHLY and CDR2 FYNNEI. Losses at the gene ends were 11 bases for V and 9 bases for J; bases not matched to a gene: 9. Written as DNA, the CDR3 is TGTGCCGGAGGCGGACAGGGGGCGACTTCACCCCTCCACTTT. This sequence encodes CAGGGQGATSPLHF.

This clonotype came up a few times. The chain has TRBV6-2 or TRBV6-3 and TRBJ2-1; the match to TRBD2 covers 9 bases. The CDR3 is 15 residues long. With V trimmed by 0 bases and J by 6 bases, 3 bases remained unmatched. The germline CDR1 and CDR2 sequences are MNHEY and SVGEGT. The CDR3 DNA follows: TGTGCCAGCAGTTACTCTGGACTAGCGCGCAATGAGCAGTTCTTC. Its translation: CASSYSGLARNEQFF.

This chain joins TRBV5-5 and TRBJ1-2, with D hard to call. V was trimmed by 6 bases and J by 6 bases, leaving 21 bases between them. The germline V gene has CDR1 SGHKS and CDR2 YYEKEE (reference sequence). The CDR3 totals 15 residues. The CDR3 bases are TGTGCCAGCACCAAAGGCAGGCAAGGACCCGATGGCTACACCTTC. Its protein product is CASTKGRQGPDGYTF. Complete variable domain (other parts from reference TRBV5-5 and TRBJ1-2): DAGVTQSPTHLIKTRGQQVTLRCSPISGHKSVSWYQQVLGQGPQFIFQYYEKEERGRGNFPDRFSARQFPNYSSELNVNALLLGDSALYLCASTKGRQGPDGYTFGSGTRLTVV.

The chain combines TRBV7-6 with TRBJ2-7, with D possibly TRBD1 on 5 matching bases. This CDR3 region has 15 residues. V lost 6 bases to trimming and J lost 4 bases, with 19 bases between them. Per the germline V gene, CDR1 is SGHVS and CDR2 is FNYEAQ. CDR3 bases: TGTGCCAGCAGTCCAGAGGACACCTTAGGGTACGAGCAGTACTTC. Translation: CASSPEDTLGYEQYF.

The rearrangement joins TRBV5-1 to TRBJ1-3, with a weak D call TRBD1 (5 bases). V was shortened by 4 bases and J by 4 bases, with 15 bases between the two germline ends. Germline V gene data show CDR1 as SGHRS and CDR2 as YFSETQ. CDR3 size: 15 residues. The CDR3 DNA sequence: TGCGCCAGCAGCCGAGGGGCAGCCGAGGGAAACACCATATATTTT. Protein sequence: CASSRGAAEGNTIYF.

This clonotype was counted a few times. V and J are TRBV7-8 and TRBJ2-3; D possibly uses TRBD1 or TRBD2 (5 bases each). The CDR3 contains 15 residues. V lost 5 bases and J 6 bases, leaving 18 bases between the germline ends. Germline CDR1 is SGHVS and CDR2 is FQNEAQ. The CDR3 bases are TGTGCCAGCAGCCAAGGGACCATTAAGCCGGATACGCAGTATTTT. It yields the protein CASSQGTIKPDTQYF.

This clonotype was detected only a few times. V is TRBV12-3 or TRBV12-4 and J is TRBJ1-5; a weak D match, TRBD1 (5 bases). Deletions cut 5 bases from V and 4 bases from J, with 12 bases between. There are 14 residues in the CDR3. The CDR3 DNA reads as TGTGCCAGCAGTGCCGGGACGGCGAATCAGCCCCAGCATTTT. Its translation is CASSAGTANQPQHF.

J is TRBJ1-1 and V is TRBV29-1, with D perhaps matching TRBD1 (5 bases). The V and J ends lost 4 bases and 4 bases respectively, with 13 bases between them. The CDR3 spans 13 residues. Germline lookup yields CDR1 SQVTM and CDR2 ANQGSEA. In DNA, the CDR3 is TGCAGCGTTGTGAGCAGGGCGGGCACTGAAGCTTTCTTT. Amino acid sequence: CSVVSRAGTEAFF.

This clonotype was counted a few times. V and J are TRBV7-9 and TRBJ1-2, with TRBD1 matching 9 bases. The CDR3 spans 14 residues. V shed 5 bases, J shed 8 bases, and the junction held 9 bases outside the gene matches. Germline V gives CDR1 SEHNR, CDR2 FQNEAQ (reference sequence). The CDR3 DNA sequence: TGTGCCAGCAGCACGACAGGGGGTTCGGGCGGCTACACCTTC. Translation: CASSTTGGSGGYTF.

CDR3 protein: CASSSSGWASPLHF. For the CDR3, the DNA is TGTGCCAGCAGTTCCAGCGGGTGGGCGTCACCCCTCCACTTT. The chain couples TRBV27 to TRBJ1-6; D remains ambiguous. The ends were cut back, 4 bases at V and 10 bases at J, with 14 bases in the middle. CDR3 length equals 14 residues. CDR1 is MNHEY and CDR2 is SMNVEV in the germline V gene (reference sequence).

The chain is built from TRBV20-1 and TRBJ2-1; D is perhaps TRBD2 (5 bases). V was pared by 2 bases and J by 7 bases, with 18 bases between. Per germline, CDR1 DFQATT and CDR2 SNEGSKA (reference sequence). CDR3 size: 15 residues. The CDR3 region is CSARRSSMFGNEQFF. Written as DNA, the CDR3 is TGCAGTGCTAGACGGTCTAGCATGTTCGGTAATGAGCAGTTCTTC.

This clonotype was picked up a small number of times. The chain joins TRBV10-3 to TRBJ2-5, with 12 bases lining up with TRBD2. The CDR3 extends over 15 amino acids. Per germline, CDR1 ENHRY and CDR2 SYGVKD. The V gene end was trimmed by 4 bases and the J gene end by 2 bases; junction bases not matched to a gene: 2. The chain's CDR3 is CAISGTSGVQETQYF. In nucleotides, the CDR3 is TGTGCCATCAGTGGGACTAGCGGGGTTCAAGAGACCCAGTACTTC.

This clonotype was picked up a small number of times. The CDR3 DNA is TGTGCCAGTAGTATAGTCCCGCGGGATGACAATGAGCAGTTCTTC. Translating it yields CASSIVPRDDNEQFF. The chain joins TRBV19 to TRBJ2-1; maybe TRBD2 (6 bases). The CDR3 runs to 15 residues. Germline CDR1 reads LNHDA; CDR2 reads SQIVND (reference sequence). Deletions cut 1 base from V and 5 bases from J, with 12 bases between.

The table lists this clonotype with many counts. This chain joins TRBV6-6 and TRBJ2-1; D call uncertain. This CDR3 comprises 12 residues. The V gene's germline CDR1 is MNHNY and CDR2 SVGAGI (reference sequence). Trimming shortened V by 0 bases and J by 10 bases, and 7 bases separated the two germline ends. CDR3: CASSYSITEQFF. The CDR3 coding sequence is TGTGCCAGCAGTTACTCGATTACCGAGCAGTTCTTC.

The V and J genes are TRBV5-4 and TRBJ2-1; 9 bases align to TRBD1. Germline V gives CDR1 SGHNT, CDR2 YYREEE (reference sequence). The CDR3 has 15 residues. The trim removed 6 bases at V and 9 bases at J, leaving 13 bases unmatched. In DNA form, the CDR3 reads TGTGCCAGCAACTCTCCGGGACAGGGTGGATTTGAGCAGTTCTTC. Its translation is CASNSPGQGGFEQFF.

V and J are TRBV29-1 and TRBJ2-3; TRBD1 might be the D (5 bases). Trimming pared 0 bases from V and 2 bases from J, leaving 12 bases between. Germline V gene sequence: CDR1 SQVTM, CDR2 ANQGSEA. The CDR3 is made up of 15 amino acids. In DNA, the CDR3 is TGCAGCGTTGAAGAGCGCAGGGAATACACAGATACGCAGTATTTT. This gives the protein CSVEERREYTDTQYF.

The chain combines TRBV20-1 with TRBJ2-7; no reliable D call. This CDR3 is 14 amino acids long. Germline V gene data show CDR1 as DFQATT and CDR2 as SNEGSKA (reference sequence). V lost 2 bases and J lost 4, with 15 bases in between. This chain's CDR3 is CSARPVPEVYEQYF. The CDR3 region has the DNA TGCAGTGCTAGACCCGTACCCGAGGTGTACGAGCAGTACTTC.

The chain employs TRBV5-5 and TRBJ2-7; D is uncertain. V was trimmed by 1 base and J by 2 bases, leaving 10 bases between them. The CDR3 has 14 residues. From germline, CDR1 is SGHKS and CDR2 YYEKEE (reference sequence). The CDR3 DNA sequence: TGTGCCAGCAGCTTGACAAGGCCACCCTACGAGCAGTACTTC. Its protein product is CASSLTRPPYEQYF. Together with reference TRBV5-5 and TRBJ2-7, the CDR3 gives the full variable domain: DAGVTQSPTHLIKTRGQQVTLRCSPISGHKSVSWYQQVLGQGPQFIFQYYEKEERGRGNFPDRFSARQFPNYSSELNVNALLLGDSALYLCASSLTRPPYEQYFGPGTRLTVT.

The chain combines TRBV4-1 with TRBJ1-5, with D hard to call. This CDR3 is 13 amino acids long. In germline, CDR1 is MGHRA, CDR2 YSYEKL. Trimming removed 8 bases from V and 5 bases from J, with 13 bases in between. The CDR3 reads CASLARLDQPQHF. In DNA form, the CDR3 reads TGCGCCAGCCTCGCGCGGCTCGATCAGCCCCAGCATTTT.

The chain couples TRBV18 to TRBJ2-3; D might be TRBD2 (6 bases). V was cut by 2 bases and J by 2 bases, with 17 bases left in between. This CDR3 is built from 17 residues. From germline, CDR1 is KGHSH and CDR2 LQKENI. In nucleotides, the CDR3 is TGTGCCAGCTCACCAAGCGAGTTAGGCGGGGACACAGATACGCAGTATTTT. It yields the protein CASSPSELGGDTDTQYF. Combining the CDR3 with reference TRBV18 and TRBJ2-3 gives the whole variable domain NAGVMQNPRHLVRRRGQEARLRCSPMKGHSHVYWYRQLPEEGLKFMVYLQKENIIDESGMPKERFSAEFPKEGPSILRIQQVVRGDSAAYFCASSPSELGGDTDTQYFGPGTRLTVL.

This clonotype was counted a few times. The chain has TRBV5-1 and TRBJ2-7; possibly TRBD1 for D (6 bases). The V gene's germline CDR1 is SGHRS and CDR2 YFSETQ. CDR3 length equals 13 residues. Trimming took 5 bases from V and 7 from J, leaving 16 bases between them. CDR3 coding DNA: TGCGCCAGCAGTTCTACGACAGGTGGGGAGCAGTACTTC. It codes for CASSSTTGGEQYF. The whole variable domain, filled in from reference TRBV5-1 and TRBJ2-7, reads KAGVTQTPRYLIKTRGQQVTLSCSPISGHRSVSWYQQTPGQGLQFLFEYFSETQRNKGNFPGRFSGRQFSNSRSEMNVSTLELGDSALYLCASSSTTGGEQYFGPGTRLTVT.

This sequence joins TRBV6-2 or TRBV6-3 and TRBJ1-5; D uncertain. The V gene lost 5 bases and the J gene lost 6 bases, with 17 bases spanning the gap. Germline V gene lookup returns CDR1 MNHEY and CDR2 SVGEGT. The CDR3 consists of 15 residues. In DNA, the CDR3 is TGTGCCAGCAGTCGAGGAACTATTCTGGGTCAGCCCCAGCATTTT. It specifies CASSRGTILGQPQHF.

V and J are TRBV28 and TRBJ2-7, with D maybe TRBD2 (6 bases). Germline V gene data show CDR1 as MDHEN and CDR2 as SYDVKM. Trimming stripped 11 bases from V and 0 bases from J, with 11 bases between. The CDR3 has 12 amino acids. The CDR3 protein is CAEGTGSYEQYF. The CDR3 bases are TGTGCCGAAGGGACTGGCTCCTACGAGCAGTACTTC.

The sample holds a few counts of this clonotype. The chain is built from TRBV18 and TRBJ2-7; TRBD2 is a possible D gene (6 bases). Trimming took 1 base from V and 6 from J, leaving 16 bases between them. The length of the CDR3 is 15 residues. Germline V CDR1 and CDR2: KGHSH, LQKENI. The CDR3 bases are TGTGCCAGCTCACCACGAATGACAGCGGGCGGCGAGCAGTACTTC. Translation gives CASSPRMTAGGEQYF.

The DNA for the CDR3 is TGTGCCAGCAGGAGGACAGAAGATTTGCCCCAGCATTTT. It translates to CASRRTEDLPQHF. V gene TRBV6-2 or TRBV6-3 combines with J gene TRBJ1-5, with D possibly TRBD1 on 6 matching bases. V was trimmed by 6 bases and J by 9 bases, leaving 15 bases between them. The V gene's germline CDR1 is MNHEY and CDR2 SVGEGT. CDR3 length equals 13 residues.

This clonotype was counted only a few times. The rearrangement joins TRBV5-1 to TRBJ2-1, with 10 bases aligning to TRBD1. The CDR3 runs to 16 residues. The V and J ends lost 4 bases and 6 bases, in that order; junction bases with no gene match: 10. Germline V gives CDR1 SGHRS, CDR2 YFSETQ. CDR3: CASSPRGRTGGNEQFF. CDR3 nucleotide sequence: TGCGCCAGCAGCCCAAGGGGGAGGACAGGGGGCAATGAGCAGTTCTTC.